One TCR beta chain is described in this entry. The repertoire was sequenced with immunoSEQ multiplex PCR; TCRdb's copy has only in-frame clones and lacks some. This repertoire shows roughly 100,000 clones, 91% found once; its top ten account for about 41%. The data were obtained in a study of T cell responses to AZD1222 COVID-19 vaccine. The sequence was obtained from an adult in good health. Sequencing was performed on peripheral blood, taken on day 0 of AZD1222 vaccination.

In DNA form, the CDR3 reads TGTGCCACCAGCAGAGAGGGACAGACTTTGTACGAGCAGTACTTC. This gives the protein CATSREGQTLYEQYF. This chain links TRBV15 with TRBJ2-7; 7 positions agree with TRBD1. This CDR3 is built from 15 residues. With V trimmed by 0 bases and J by 4 bases, 6 bases remained unmatched. Germline CDR1 LNHNV, CDR2 YYDKDF (reference sequence).